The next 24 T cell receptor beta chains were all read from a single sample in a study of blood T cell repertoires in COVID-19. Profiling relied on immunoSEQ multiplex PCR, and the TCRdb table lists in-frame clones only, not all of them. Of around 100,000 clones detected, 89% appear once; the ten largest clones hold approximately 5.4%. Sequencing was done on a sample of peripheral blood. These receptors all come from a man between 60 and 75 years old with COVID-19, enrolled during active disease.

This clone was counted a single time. CDR3 residues: CASSESGGRAETQYF. The CDR3 bases are TGTGCCAGCAGTGAATCGGGGGGCAGGGCAGAGACCCAGTACTTC. The gene calls are TRBV6-1 and TRBJ2-5; TRBD2 might be the D (7 bases). This CDR3 is 15 amino acids long. V lost 2 bases to trimming and J lost 4 bases, with 14 bases between them. Germline lookup yields CDR1 MNHNS and CDR2 SASEGT.

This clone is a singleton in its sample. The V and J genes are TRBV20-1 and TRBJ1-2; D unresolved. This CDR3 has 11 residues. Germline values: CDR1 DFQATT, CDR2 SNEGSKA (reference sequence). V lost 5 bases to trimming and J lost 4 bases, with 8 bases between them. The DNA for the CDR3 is TGCAGTGCTCCCGTCTTCTATGGCTACACCTTC. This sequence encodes CSAPVFYGYTF.

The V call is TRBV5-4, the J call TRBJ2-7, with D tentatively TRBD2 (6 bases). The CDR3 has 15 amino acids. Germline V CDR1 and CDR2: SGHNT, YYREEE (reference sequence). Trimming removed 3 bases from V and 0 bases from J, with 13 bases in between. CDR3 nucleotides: TGTGCCAGCAGCTACGATAGCGGTAGCTCCTACGAGCAGTACTTC. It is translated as CASSYDSGSSYEQYF.

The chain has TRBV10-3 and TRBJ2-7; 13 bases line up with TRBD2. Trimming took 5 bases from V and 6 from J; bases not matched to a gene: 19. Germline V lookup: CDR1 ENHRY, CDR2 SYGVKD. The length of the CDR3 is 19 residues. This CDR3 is CAISRTSGGTQSLTGEQYF. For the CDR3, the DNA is TGTGCCATCAGTCGGACTAGCGGGGGAACCCAGTCCCTTACCGGCGAGCAGTACTTC.

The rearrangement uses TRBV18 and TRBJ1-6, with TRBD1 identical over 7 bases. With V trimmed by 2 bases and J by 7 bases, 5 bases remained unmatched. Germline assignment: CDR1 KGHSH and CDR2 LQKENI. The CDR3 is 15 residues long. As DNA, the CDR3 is TGTGCCAGCTCACCAGGGCAGGGGGTAAATTCACCCCTCCACTTT. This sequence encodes CASSPGQGVNSPLHF. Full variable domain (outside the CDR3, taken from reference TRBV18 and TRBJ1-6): NAGVMQNPRHLVRRRGQEARLRCSPMKGHSHVYWYRQLPEEGLKFMVYLQKENIIDESGMPKERFSAEFPKEGPSILRIQQVVRGDSAAYFCASSPGQGVNSPLHFGNGTRLTVT.

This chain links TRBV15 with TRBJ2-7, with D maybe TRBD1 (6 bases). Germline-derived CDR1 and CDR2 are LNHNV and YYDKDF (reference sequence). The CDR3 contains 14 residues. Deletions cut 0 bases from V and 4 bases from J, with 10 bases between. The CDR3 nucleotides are TGTGCCACCAGCAGAGATCAGGGGCGGTACGAGCAGTACTTC. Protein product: CATSRDQGRYEQYF. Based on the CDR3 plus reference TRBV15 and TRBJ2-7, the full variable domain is DAMVIQNPRYQVTQFGKPVTLSCSQTLNHNVMYWYQQKSSQAPKLLFHYYDKDFNNEADTPDNFQSRRPNTSFCFLDIRSPGLGDTAMYLCATSRDQGRYEQYFGPGTRLTVT.

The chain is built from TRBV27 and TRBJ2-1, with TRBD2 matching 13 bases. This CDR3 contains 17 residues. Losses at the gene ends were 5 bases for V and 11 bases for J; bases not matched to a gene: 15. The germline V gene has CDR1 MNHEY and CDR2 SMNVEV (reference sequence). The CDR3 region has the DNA TGTGCCAGCAGTGGACTACCCGGGACTAGCGGGGCCTTAAAGCAGTTCTTC. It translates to CASSGLPGTSGALKQFF.

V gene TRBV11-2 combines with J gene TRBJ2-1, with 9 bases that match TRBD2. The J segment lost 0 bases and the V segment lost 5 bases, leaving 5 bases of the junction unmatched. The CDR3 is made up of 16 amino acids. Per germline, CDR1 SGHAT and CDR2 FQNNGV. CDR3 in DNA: TGTGCCAGCAGCGTCTCTAGCGGGATCTCCTACAATGAGCAGTTCTTC. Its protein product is CASSVSSGISYNEQFF.

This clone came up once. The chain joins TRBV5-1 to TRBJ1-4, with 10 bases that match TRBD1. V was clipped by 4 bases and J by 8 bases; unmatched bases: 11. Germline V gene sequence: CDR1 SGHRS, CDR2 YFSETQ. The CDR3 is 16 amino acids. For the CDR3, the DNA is TGCGCCAGCAGCATTACTTCCGGGACAGGGGACGAAAAACTGTTTTTT. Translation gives CASSITSGTGDEKLFF.

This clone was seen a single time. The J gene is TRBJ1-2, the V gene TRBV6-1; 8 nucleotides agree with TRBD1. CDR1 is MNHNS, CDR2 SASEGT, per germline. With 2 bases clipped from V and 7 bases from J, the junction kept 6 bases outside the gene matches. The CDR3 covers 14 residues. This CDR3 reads CASSEQDRESGYTF. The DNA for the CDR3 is TGTGCCAGCAGTGAACAGGACAGGGAGAGTGGCTACACCTTC.

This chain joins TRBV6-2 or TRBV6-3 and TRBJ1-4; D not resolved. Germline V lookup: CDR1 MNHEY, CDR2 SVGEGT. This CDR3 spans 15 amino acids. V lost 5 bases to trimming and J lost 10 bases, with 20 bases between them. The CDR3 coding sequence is TGTGCCAGCAGTGCCCAGACCGGAACCGCAGGAAAACTGTTTTTT. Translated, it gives CASSAQTGTAGKLFF.

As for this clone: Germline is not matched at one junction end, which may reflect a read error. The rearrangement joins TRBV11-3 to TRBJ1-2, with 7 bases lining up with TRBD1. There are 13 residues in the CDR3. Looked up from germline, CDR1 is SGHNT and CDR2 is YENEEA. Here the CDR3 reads CASSSDRSDGNTF. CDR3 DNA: TGTGCCAGCAGCTCGGACAGGTCGGATGGCAACACCTTC.

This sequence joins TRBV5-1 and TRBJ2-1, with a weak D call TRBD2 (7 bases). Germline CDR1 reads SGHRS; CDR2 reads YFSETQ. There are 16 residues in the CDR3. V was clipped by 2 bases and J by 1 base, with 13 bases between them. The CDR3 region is CASSFWGRESYNEQFF. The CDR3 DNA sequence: TGCGCCAGCAGCTTCTGGGGGCGGGAGTCCTACAATGAGCAGTTCTTC.

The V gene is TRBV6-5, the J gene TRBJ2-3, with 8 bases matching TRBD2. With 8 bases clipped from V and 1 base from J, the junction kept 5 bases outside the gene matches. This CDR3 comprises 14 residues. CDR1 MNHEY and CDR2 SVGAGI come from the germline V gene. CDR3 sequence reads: CASGKTSGTDTQYF. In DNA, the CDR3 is TGTGCCAGCGGAAAGACTAGCGGCACAGATACGCAGTATTTT.

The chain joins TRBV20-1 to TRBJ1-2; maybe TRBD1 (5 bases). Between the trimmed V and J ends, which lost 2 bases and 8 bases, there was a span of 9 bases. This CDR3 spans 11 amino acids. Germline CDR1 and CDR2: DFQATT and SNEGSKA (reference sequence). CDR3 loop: CSARSDSGYTF. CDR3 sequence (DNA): TGCAGTGCTAGAAGCGACAGCGGCTACACCTTC.

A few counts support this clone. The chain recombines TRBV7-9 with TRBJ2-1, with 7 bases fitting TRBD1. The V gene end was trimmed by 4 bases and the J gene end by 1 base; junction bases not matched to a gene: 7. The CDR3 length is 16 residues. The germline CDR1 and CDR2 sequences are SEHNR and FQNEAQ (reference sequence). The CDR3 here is CASSSPSGGSYNEQFF. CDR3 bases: TGTGCCAGCAGCTCGCCATCAGGGGGTTCCTACAATGAGCAGTTCTTC. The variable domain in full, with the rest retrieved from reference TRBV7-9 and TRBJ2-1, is DTGVSQNPRHKITKRGQNVTFRCDPISEHNRLYWYRQTLGQGPEFLTYFQNEAQLEKSRLLSDRFSAERPKGSFSTLEIQRTEQGDSAMYLCASSSPSGGSYNEQFFGPGTRLTVL.

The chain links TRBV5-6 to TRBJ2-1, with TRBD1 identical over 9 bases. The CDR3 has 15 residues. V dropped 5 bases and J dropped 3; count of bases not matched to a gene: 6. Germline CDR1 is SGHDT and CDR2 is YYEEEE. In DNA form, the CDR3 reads TGTGCCAGCAGTTCTCCGGGACAGGGCTACAATGAGCAGTTCTTC. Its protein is CASSSPGQGYNEQFF.

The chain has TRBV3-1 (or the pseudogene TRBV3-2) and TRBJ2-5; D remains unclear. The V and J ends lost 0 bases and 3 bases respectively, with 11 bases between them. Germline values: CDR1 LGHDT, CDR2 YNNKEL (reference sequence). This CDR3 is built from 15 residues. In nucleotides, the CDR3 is TGTGCCAGCAGCCAAGAAGAGGTCAGTGAAGAGACCCAGTACTTC. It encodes CASSQEEVSEETQYF.

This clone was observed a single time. CDR3 bases: TGTGCCACCTTGGACAGGTTCGGTGGCTACACCTTC. Translating gives CATLDRFGGYTF. The chain uses TRBV27 and TRBJ1-2; 7 bases line up with TRBD1. Trimming removed 10 bases from V and 7 bases from J; junction bases left unmatched: 9. The CDR3 length is 12 residues. Germline CDR1 reads MNHEY; CDR2 reads SMNVEV (reference sequence).

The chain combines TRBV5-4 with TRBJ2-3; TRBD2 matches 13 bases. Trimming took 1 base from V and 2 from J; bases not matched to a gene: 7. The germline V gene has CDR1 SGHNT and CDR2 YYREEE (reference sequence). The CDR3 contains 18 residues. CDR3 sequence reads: CASSLLGLAGVPTDTQYF. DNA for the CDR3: TGTGCCAGCAGCTTGCTAGGACTAGCGGGAGTCCCCACAGATACGCAGTATTTT.

This CDR3 is CSVLAGVYEQYF. CDR3 DNA sequence: TGCAGCGTTCTAGCGGGAGTCTACGAGCAGTACTTC. The rearrangement uses TRBV29-1 and TRBJ2-7; 10 bases are a match to TRBD2. The CDR3 extends over 12 amino acids. CDR1 is SQVTM and CDR2 is ANQGSEA in the germline V gene. With V trimmed by 5 bases and J by 3 bases, 1 base remained unmatched.

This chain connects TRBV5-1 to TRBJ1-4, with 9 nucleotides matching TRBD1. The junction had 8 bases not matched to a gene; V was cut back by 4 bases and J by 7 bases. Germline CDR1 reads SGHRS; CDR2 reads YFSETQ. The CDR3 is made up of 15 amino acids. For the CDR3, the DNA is TGCGCCAGCAGCGGAAACAGGGGGCAGGGTGAAAAACTGTTTTTT. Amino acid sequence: CASSGNRGQGEKLFF.

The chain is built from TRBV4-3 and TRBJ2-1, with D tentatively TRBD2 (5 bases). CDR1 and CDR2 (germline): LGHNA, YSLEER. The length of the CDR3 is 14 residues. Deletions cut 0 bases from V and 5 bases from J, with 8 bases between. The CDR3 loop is CASSQDTGDNEQFF. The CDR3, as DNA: TGCGCCAGCAGCCAAGATACCGGGGACAATGAGCAGTTCTTC.

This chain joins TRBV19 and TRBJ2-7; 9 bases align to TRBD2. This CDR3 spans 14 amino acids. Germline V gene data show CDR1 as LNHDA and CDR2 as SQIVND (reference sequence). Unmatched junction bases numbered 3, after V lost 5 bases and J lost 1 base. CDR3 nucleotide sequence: TGTGCCAGTAGTGCGACTAGCGGTTCCTACGAGCAGTACTTC. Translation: CASSATSGSYEQYF. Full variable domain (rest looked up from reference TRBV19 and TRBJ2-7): DGGITQSPKYLFRKEGQNVTLSCEQNLNHDAMYWYRQDPGQGLRLIYYSQIVNDFQKGDIAEGYSVSREKKESFPLTVTSAQKNPTAFYLCASSATSGSYEQYFGPGTRLTVT.